This T cell receptor beta chain appears in the sequencing data of a study of cytomegalovirus exposure and HLA in healthy donors (dated by TCRdb to about 2017). The study in broad terms: An earlier analysis of more than 550 of the donors reported 276 Gb of sequence data and 117 million unique TCR beta sequences obtained from around 180 million T cells. In a later genetic analysis, genome-wide SNP genotypes for about 55% of the roughly 670 donors were used, and that subset was treated as a discovery cohort. The genetic ancestry cluster associated with self-reported Caucasian donors included 81% of the approximately 410 genotyped donors. The later analysis used no new phenotypic data to find candidate immune exposures, relying instead on TCR beta sequences and their occurrence across donors. To predict cytomegalovirus infection status, the study brought together high-throughput TCR immunosequencing, statistical association of individual TCRs with disease status, and machine learning. The study aimed to test whether signatures of past pathogen exposure could be identified by cataloging public T cell receptors. An early release that covered about 600 HLA-typed donors contained approximately 320 gigabases of sequencing data and 65 million to 100 million unique TCR sequences. In addition to the first cohort of approximately 670 subjects, a separate validation cohort of 120 different subjects was used. Using immunosequencing, the study profiled T cell repertoires from 550 to 750 subjects and related those repertoires to cytomegalovirus serostatus. HLA typing covered class I and class II loci at four-digit resolution. Across about 380 genotyped donors of the cohort, an average of about 220,000 unique TCR beta nucleotide sequences per donor were sequenced, and roughly 17% of those sequences were non-productive. Every repertoire in the discovery cohort had been generated on one and the same sequencing platform. Because of strong linkage in the cohort, roughly five DR-DQ haplotypes were treated as single units for association and clustering. Donor age, sex, ethnicity and CMV serostatus were compiled together with the repertoire data. To study patterns of TCR occurrence, a later analysis re-analyzed previously published TCR beta repertoires from 666 donors and added high-resolution HLA genotyping. The number of donors typed differed by locus, with about 629-640 for A, B, C, DRB1 and DQB1, roughly 520 for DQA1, 600 to 610 for DPA1, and roughly 450 for DPB1. To decide whether each TCR beta V gene segment behaved as functional or pseudogenic, an earlier analysis of approximately 620 of the donors relied on high-throughput TCR beta sequencing. The study at large found these results: A later analysis found that TCR association rates varied across HLA loci, with DRB1 alleles showing the most associated TCRs and HLA-C alleles the fewest. A later genetic analysis reported fewer N-insertions in productive TCRs among donors in an Asian-associated ancestry cluster than the roughly 640-donor mean. It was suggested by the authors that the approach could potentially be generalized to other disease states and immunological phenotypes. Immune exposure information for the cohort was limited to CMV serostatus. In this cohort, only TCR beta chains were sequenced, and detectable features were limited by the absence of alpha or paired-chain data. A total of 150 to 200 TCR beta chains were listed by the study as associated with cytomegalovirus. Assigning TCR associations to individual alleles was difficult when HLA alleles, especially DR and DQ, strongly co-occurred. The 87-base-pair reads could not distinguish some IMGT-functional V segments, including TRBV6-2 and TRBV6-3, so those segments were excluded. Across donors, most TCR sequences were observed very rarely, whereas some public TCRs were present in many individuals. The earlier analysis of fewer than 750 of the donors excluded 15 to 20 rarely observed V segments, including chromosome 9 orphons, because counts were too low. In a later analysis, HLA-associated TCR beta chains were found to be more clonally expanded and to have lower generation probabilities than equally common non-associated chains. In vitro tests confirmed that a few of the cytomegalovirus-associated TCR beta chains recognize cytomegalovirus antigens. A further reported finding was that TCR beta sequences accurately predicted the HLA-A and HLA-B alleles for most subjects in the first cohort. Because HLA typing was unavailable for some donors at each locus, only the typed subset was used in association tests. A cluster of highly shared sequence variants was judged likely to represent a technical artifact of the sequencing pipeline. Roughly uniform sequencing depth across donors was assumed in presence/absence analyses, although this assumption may not hold. Specific HLA alleles were associated with 15,000 to 20,000 TCR beta sequences at a false discovery rate of 0.05 in a later analysis. An association between a missense DCLRE1C variant and V-gene and J-gene trimming of TCR beta chains was found in a later genetic analysis and replicated in an independent cohort. An earlier analysis of some 560 of the donors showed that most TCR beta V segments appeared in productive rearrangements either about 87% or about 30% of the time, which broadly matched IMGT annotations. According to a later analysis, most CMV-associated TCR beta chains appeared to be HLA-restricted, and the HLA associations seemed to be driven largely by CMV exposure. Several of the top co-occurrence clusters appeared to be linked to parvovirus B19, influenza, CMV and Epstein-Barr virus, according to a later analysis. Linkage disequilibrium might explain the correlated functional status among segregating V segments, but an unknown experimental factor could not be ruled out. The classifier was reported to diagnose cytomegalovirus status with high specificity and sensitivity in both the original and validation cohorts.

The germline V gene (reference sequence) gives CDR1 as MNHNY and CDR2 as SVGAGI. Trimming takes 0 bases off V and 7 bases off J; junction bases not matched to a gene: 8. The CDR3 contains 16 residues, cysteine and phenylalanine counted. The CDR3 DNA has 48 bases and is translated from base 1. Notes on this clone: The antigen this receptor binds is unknown.

Library generation was performed with the immunoSEQ multiplex PCR assay. A mixture of 60 forward primers for TCR Vbeta segments and 13 reverse primers for TCR Jbeta segments was used in the multiplex PCR. The CDR3 region of rearranged TCR beta genes was amplified from genomic DNA by a multiplex PCR assay. The Illumina HiSeq System was used to sequence the amplified TCR beta libraries as 87-base-pair reads. On the authors' methods: A later analysis counted about 80 million unique TCR beta chains across the approximately 700 repertoires, and some 11 million of these chains were shared by at least two donors. Raw reads were error-corrected and collapsed into unique sequences by a nearest-neighbor algorithm in which closely related sequences were merged to remove PCR and sequencing errors. V, D and J gene segments were assigned by aligning CDR3 sequences to IMGT reference sequences. For a sequence to be retained, at least a six-nucleotide match to both a V gene segment and a J gene segment was required. A rearrangement was called productive if the CDR3 had no stop codons and remained in frame with V and J, and every other rearrangement was called non-productive. Following IMGT convention, CDR3 was defined as the stretch from the second conserved V-encoded cysteine to the conserved J-encoded phenylalanine. The earlier analysis of about 610 of the donors excluded any sequence lacking an unambiguous match to a single V gene segment. In an earlier analysis of 587 of the donors, a V segment was called functional when productive rearrangements were above 56.7%, and segregating when the standard deviation between donors exceeded 5%. To diagnose cytomegalovirus status from the catalog of TCR beta chain sequences, a statistical classification framework was built. A later analysis assigned V and J genes by comparing TCR nucleotide sequences with IMGT/GENE-DB human TR gene sequences. The TCRdist pipeline was used in a later analysis to assign CDR3 sequences and most-parsimonious VDJ recombination scenarios. In a later analysis, each TCR beta chain was defined by its CDR3 amino acid sequence together with its V-gene family, and reads without a unique V-gene family were excluded. A later analysis removed 600 or so highly shared, low-generation-probability nucleotide sequences to deal with suspected cross-contamination and a sequencing artifact. In a later analysis, a clonal expansion index was calculated for each public chain from normalized within-repertoire ranks of inferred template counts. A later analysis computed generation probabilities with a VDJ recombination model fitted to out-of-frame rearrangements, and checked the results against IGoR. Hypergeometric tests were used in a later analysis to score TCR-TCR, TCR-HLA and TCR-CMV co-occurrence, with a repertoire-size bias correction applied to the TCR pairs. In a later analysis, false discovery rates were estimated by permuting HLA or CMV assignments 20 times. A later analysis grouped co-occurring TCRs with DBSCAN, adding TCRdist sequence similarity when clustering within HLA-allele-positive subsets. Repertoires with fewer than 30,000 or more than 120,000 public chains were left out of co-occurrence clustering, as were roughly five repertoires with anomalous nucleotide sharing. TCRdb re-hosts the immuneACCESS table, in-frame sequences only. Its copies lack some clones; in the studies checked, an unresolved V gene accounts for under half of them, and the cause for the rest is not known. From that table come the V and J calls and clone size; the DNA was used to work out D and trimming. The sample's table lists a count of more than 85,000 clones. About 5.9% of the sample rests with the top ten.

The cohort comprised 670 or so healthy bone marrow donors. Cohort members were all nominally healthy when sampled, although unrecorded immune exposures were likely present. The donor tested CMV seropositive, placing the donor among the 289 seropositive members of the cohort. A peripheral blood sample was provided by each donor, and peripheral blood mononuclear cells were used for TCR beta sequencing. Genomic DNA was extracted from the blood cell samples with the Qiagen DNeasy Blood Extraction Kit. The sequenced sample consisted of PBMCs. The chain was built from TRBV6-6 and TRBJ2-7, and TRBD2 aligns with 11 junction nucleotides. The TCR originated in a girl between 5 and 17 years old in good health and CMV-seropositive. The DNA is TGTGCCAGCAGTTACTCGAGTAGCGGGGGGGCGCGAGAGCAGTACTTC. It specifies CASSYSSSGGAREQYF.